This T cell receptor beta chain was captured by sequencing in a study of shared clonotypes between healthy human individuals. Study results and limitations: How much donors shared clonotypes was expected to be affected by sequencing depth.

Of note for this clone: Its antigen is undetermined. The sample carries other DNA sequences with the same CDR3.

Terminally differentiated effector memory CD45RA+ cells were excluded from the naive CD8 cells, which were CD45RO-negative and positively selected for CCR7. Clones were read by immunoSEQ multiplex PCR, and TCRdb kept only the in-frame ones, dropping some. The sample includes around 1,900,000 clones, 93% of them seen just once. The sequenced sample consisted of naive CD8+ T cells from PBMCs. The TCR comes from a man between 18 and 29 years old in good health. Some clones in this sample may be carry-over from other donors' samples.

CDR3 sequence (DNA): TGTGCCAGCAGCCCCGAGAGCTCCTACGAGCAGTACTTC. Amino acids: CASSPESSYEQYF. The genes are TRBV7-9 and TRBJ2-7; the D is unclear. The germline V and J ends were trimmed by 5 bases and 0 bases, with 8 bases remaining between them. Germline CDR1 SEHNR, CDR2 FQNEAQ (reference sequence). This CDR3 comprises 13 residues.